Shown below are 18 T cell receptor beta chains from a single sample sequenced in a study of cytomegalovirus exposure and HLA in healthy donors. The PCR had 60 Vbeta and 13 Jbeta primers. This table comes from immunoSEQ multiplex PCR, and its TCRdb copy is limited to in-frame clones, with some not included. Here the sample spans over 200,000 clones, 80% to 90% being singletons. Sequenced: PBMCs. The receptors here all came from a woman in her late teens or twenties in good health and CMV-seronegative.

The chain is built from TRBV4-1 and TRBJ1-2; D ambiguous. Per the germline V gene, CDR1 is MGHRA and CDR2 is YSYEKL. V gave up 0 bases and J gave up 5 bases, with 10 bases separating them. This CDR3 contains 14 residues. The CDR3 protein is CASSQDSVAYGYTF. Written as DNA, the CDR3 is TGCGCCAGCAGCCAAGATTCGGTCGCGTATGGCTACACCTTC.

The chain is built from TRBV4-3 and TRBJ2-3, with D maybe TRBD2 (6 bases). CDR1 and CDR2 (germline): LGHNA, YSLEER. The V gene lost 4 bases and the J gene lost 5 bases, with 19 bases spanning the gap. This CDR3 is built from 16 residues. The CDR3 bases are TGCGCCAGCAGCCGACGACTATCACTCGGGGGAGATACGCAGTATTTT. Encoded protein: CASSRRLSLGGDTQYF.

The V and J genes are TRBV7-2 and TRBJ1-1, with D perhaps TRBD1 (5 bases). CDR1 and CDR2 (germline): SGHTA, FQGNSA. The CDR3 is made up of 16 amino acids. Trimming left V 4 bases short and J 1 base short, with 16 bases between. DNA of the CDR3: TGTGCCAGCAGCTCGCAAGGGGCGGGGACGAACACTGAAGCTTTCTTT. It translates to CASSSQGAGTNTEAFF.

The chain employs TRBV7-2 and TRBJ2-5; maybe TRBD2 (5 bases). This CDR3 comprises 17 residues. The germline gives CDR1 SGHTA, CDR2 FQGNSA. V was clipped by 5 bases and J by 2 bases, with 21 bases between them. The DNA for the CDR3 is TGTGCCAGCAGCCCGAGTGTCCGGGGTGTAATACAAGAGACCCAGTACTTC. It yields the protein CASSPSVRGVIQETQYF.

The V call is TRBV6-5, the J call TRBJ2-3, with D possibly being TRBD2 (6 bases). Between the trimmed V and J ends, which lost 6 bases and 6 bases, there was a span of 19 bases. Germline loops: CDR1 MNHEY, CDR2 SVGAGI. CDR3 size: 15 residues. The CDR3: CASRPGLGILDTQYF. CDR3 DNA: TGTGCCAGCAGACCGGGACTGGGGATTCTGGATACGCAGTATTTT.

Only one count was recorded for this clone. A read error may produce the germline difference seen at one junction end. The same CDR3 can be traced to other DNA sequences in this sample. The V call is TRBV9, the J call TRBJ2-7; TRBD2 might be the D (6 bases). This CDR3 is 14 amino acids long. Germline-derived CDR1 and CDR2 are SGDLS and YYNGEE. DNA of the CDR3: TGCGCCAGCAGCGTAACCGGGAGCTCCTACGAGCAGTACTTC. It specifies CASSVTGSSYEQYF.

The rearrangement uses TRBV5-6 and TRBJ2-4, with D perhaps matching TRBD2 (6 bases). This CDR3 region has 15 residues. Germline CDR1 reads SGHDT; CDR2 reads YYEEEE. The V and J ends lost 3 bases and 2 bases respectively, with 12 bases between them. This CDR3 is CASSWGGPTKNIQYF. The CDR3 DNA follows: TGTGCCAGCAGCTGGGGAGGACCGACCAAAAACATTCAGTACTTC. Full variable domain (missing parts from reference TRBV5-6 and TRBJ2-4): DAGVTQSPTHLIKTRGQQVTLRCSPKSGHDTVSWYQQALGQGPQFIFQYYEEEERQRGNFPDRFSGHQFPNYSSELNVNALLLGDSALYLCASSWGGPTKNIQYFGAGTRLSVL.

The gene calls are TRBV2 and TRBJ2-5; D is unclear. CDR1 is SNHLY and CDR2 is FYNNEI in the germline V gene. This CDR3 is built from 11 residues. V was pared by 11 bases and J by 2 bases, with 9 bases between. The CDR3 region has the DNA TGTGCCTCAGGCTGGCAAGAGACCCAGTACTTC. Protein product: CASGWQETQYF. Variable domain in full (rest from reference TRBV2 and TRBJ2-5): EPEVTQTPSHQVTQMGQEVILRCVPISNHLYFYWYRQILGQKVEFLVSFYNNEISEKSEIFDDQFSVERPDGSNFTLKIRSTKLEDSAMYFCASGWQETQYFGPGTRLLVL.

The rearrangement uses TRBV10-3 and TRBJ2-3; possibly TRBD2 for D (6 bases). Trimming took off 3 bases at V and 0 bases at J, with 13 bases between the two ends. Germline loops: CDR1 ENHRY, CDR2 SYGVKD. This CDR3 contains 16 residues. CDR3 coding DNA: TGTGCCATCAGTGAAGCGGGCGGTACTAGCACAGATACGCAGTATTTT. Encoded protein: CAISEAGGTSTDTQYF.

This chain links TRBV13 with TRBJ2-1; 7 bases agree with TRBD2. There are 15 residues in the CDR3. The ends lost 4 bases at V and 3 bases at J; junction bases unmatched: 6. Per germline, CDR1 PRHDT and CDR2 FYEKMQ (reference sequence). CDR3 sequence: CASSSIRDYYNEQFF. The CDR3 DNA follows: TGTGCCAGCAGCTCTATCAGGGACTACTACAATGAGCAGTTCTTC.

The rearrangement uses TRBV2 and TRBJ1-1; TRBD1 agrees at 8 bases. J was trimmed by 5 bases and V by 2 bases; bases with no gene match: 10. This CDR3 comprises 16 residues. Germline CDR1 SNHLY, CDR2 FYNNEI. The CDR3 nucleotides are TGTGCCAGCAGTGAAAGTTCCCCAGGGGGCTGGACTGAAGCTTTCTTT. Protein sequence: CASSESSPGGWTEAFF.

This clone occurred a few times. The chain couples TRBV10-3 to TRBJ2-7; TRBD2 is a possible D gene (6 bases). CDR1 ENHRY and CDR2 SYGVKD come from the germline V gene. Trimming took 5 bases from V and 3 from J, leaving 11 bases between them. There are 13 residues in the CDR3. The CDR3 loop reads CAISRGMDYEQYF. CDR3 bases: TGTGCCATCAGTCGGGGGATGGACTACGAGCAGTACTTC.

The V call is TRBV15, the J call TRBJ2-5; TRBD2 matches 11 bases. CDR1 LNHNV and CDR2 YYDKDF come from the germline V gene (reference sequence). Trimming cost V 5 bases and J 4 bases; bases outside gene matches: 6. The CDR3 totals 15 residues. Here the CDR3 DNA reads TGTGCCACCAGCGTAGCGGGGGGGCAAGGAGAGACCCAGTACTTC. It is translated as CATSVAGGQGETQYF.

This clone showed up just once. The chain employs TRBV7-9 and TRBJ2-7; tentatively, D is TRBD2 (7 bases). Trimming left V 7 bases short and J 1 base short, with 14 bases between. The CDR3 is made up of 14 amino acids. The germline V gene has CDR1 SEHNR and CDR2 FQNEAQ (reference sequence). The CDR3 DNA follows: TGTGCCAGCAACGGGGGCGGGGGATCCTACGAGCAGTACTTC. Translating it yields CASNGGGGSYEQYF.

This chain connects TRBV2 to TRBJ2-2, with D tentatively TRBD2 (7 bases). Trimming stripped 2 bases from V and 3 bases from J, with 13 bases between. Germline CDR1 reads SNHLY; CDR2 reads FYNNEI. The CDR3 has 16 residues. Here the CDR3 reads CASSELGGAYTGELFF. The CDR3 nucleotides are TGTGCCAGCAGTGAATTGGGGGGGGCATACACCGGGGAGCTGTTTTTT.

The chain couples TRBV7-2 to TRBJ2-5, with D unresolved. This CDR3 has 12 residues. Trimming removed 3 bases from V and 5 bases from J, with 7 bases in between. CDR1 SGHTA and CDR2 FQGNSA come from the germline V gene. The CDR3 DNA is TGTGCCAGCAGCTTTAGTGCGGAGACCCAGTACTTC. It is translated as CASSFSAETQYF. Combining the CDR3 with reference TRBV7-2 and TRBJ2-5 gives the whole variable domain GAGVSQSPSNKVTEKGKDVELRCDPISGHTALYWYRQSLGQGLEFLIYFQGNSAPDKSGLPSDRFSAERTGGSVSTLTIQRTQQEDSAVYLCASSFSAETQYFGPGTRLLVL.

The gene calls are TRBV5-4 and TRBJ2-7; TRBD2 is a possible D gene (7 bases). Trimming cost V 5 bases and J 2 bases, with 14 bases left between them. Per germline, CDR1 SGHNT and CDR2 YYREEE (reference sequence). The CDR3 extends over 14 amino acids. The CDR3 spells CASRTGGQTYEQYF. The CDR3 DNA follows: TGTGCCAGCAGGACGGGGGGCCAAACCTACGAGCAGTACTTC.

V is TRBV19 and J is TRBJ2-3, with 14 bases identical to TRBD2. The germline V gene has CDR1 LNHDA and CDR2 SQIVND (reference sequence). The CDR3 has 16 residues. Germline trimming cut 6 bases from V and 2 bases from J; bases unmatched to any gene: 4. Here the CDR3 reads CASRWTSGGLTDTQYF. The CDR3 region has the DNA TGTGCCAGTAGATGGACTAGCGGGGGGCTCACAGATACGCAGTATTTT.